The 11 T cell receptor beta chains listed next were all sequenced from one sample in a study of type 1 regulatory T cells. Study findings and constraints: Compared with non-Tr1 cells, Tr1 cells showed a narrower TCR repertoire.

No antigen has been assigned to these receptors. TCRdb reprocessed the reads via MiXCR and lists one record per CDR3 protein. There are fewer than 80,000 distinct CDR3 sequences in the sample; around 21% occur only once, and around 8.1% lies in the top ten. Input material: cultured type 1 regulatory T (Tr1) cells, either the whole culture or a sorted fraction (not recorded which). The receptors stem from a human donor in good health.

The chain recombines TRBV7-9 with TRBJ2-7; tentative D call: TRBD2 (6 bases). In germline, CDR1 is SEHNR, CDR2 FQNEAQ (reference sequence). The CDR3 runs to 14 residues. Trimming stripped 2 bases from V and 3 bases from J, with 11 bases between. The CDR3 region has the DNA TGTGCCAGCAGCTTAATCGGGAGACACTACGAGCAGTACTTC. This sequence encodes CASSLIGRHYEQYF. Full variable domain (remainder filled in from reference TRBV7-9 and TRBJ2-7): DTGVSQNPRHKITKRGQNVTFRCDPISEHNRLYWYRQTLGQGPEFLTYFQNEAQLEKSRLLSDRFSAERPKGSFSTLEIQRTEQGDSAMYLCASSLIGRHYEQYFGPGTRLTVT.

This clonotype was observed a single time. The chain links TRBV18 to TRBJ2-5, with D uncertain. In germline, CDR1 is KGHSH, CDR2 LQKENI. CDR3 size: 15 residues. V gave up 2 bases and J gave up 2 bases, with 12 bases separating them. The CDR3 here is CASSPKDLTQETQYF. The DNA for the CDR3 is TGTGCCAGCTCACCAAAGGACCTAACTCAAGAGACCCAGTACTTC.

The chain has TRBV7-9 and TRBJ2-7; 15 nucleotides line up with TRBD2. This CDR3 has 17 amino acids. Trimming took 5 bases from V and 4 from J; bases not matched to a gene: 9. Looked up from germline, CDR1 is SEHNR and CDR2 is FQNEAQ (reference sequence). The CDR3 DNA is TGTGCCAGCAGCGCGCGGGGACTAGCGGGAGGATTTTACGAGCAGTACTTC. Translation: CASSARGLAGGFYEQYF.

This clonotype has a count of ten or more. The V gene is TRBV5-1, the J gene TRBJ2-6; no clear D gene. The V end was cut by 4 bases, the J end by 0 bases, with 17 bases between. The CDR3 length is 18 residues. Per the germline V gene, CDR1 is SGHRS and CDR2 is YFSETQ. The chain's CDR3 is CASSRLGHSSSGANVLTF. The CDR3 bases are TGCGCCAGCAGCCGTTTAGGTCACAGCTCCTCTGGGGCCAACGTCCTGACTTTC. The complete variable domain, with remaining parts taken from reference TRBV5-1 and TRBJ2-6, reads KAGVTQTPRYLIKTRGQQVTLSCSPISGHRSVSWYQQTPGQGLQFLFEYFSETQRNKGNFPGRFSGRQFSNSRSEMNVSTLELGDSALYLCASSRLGHSSSGANVLTFGAGSRLTVL.

This clonotype was found many times. The chain uses TRBV6-5 and TRBJ1-2; the D is unclear. Trimming cost V 8 bases and J 0 bases, with 16 bases left between them. Germline V gene data show CDR1 as MNHEY and CDR2 as SVGAGI. CDR3 length equals 15 residues. Written as DNA, the CDR3 is TGTGCCAGCGGAACTACAAGGAACGCTAACTATGGCTACACCTTC. Encoded protein: CASGTTRNANYGYTF.

This clonotype was seen only a few times. CDR3 nucleotide sequence: TGTGCCACCAGCAGAGTGGGGGATACGCAGTATTTT. It codes for CATSRVGDTQYF. This chain connects TRBV15 to TRBJ2-3; D not resolved. The CDR3 is made up of 12 amino acids. Germline lookup yields CDR1 LNHNV and CDR2 YYDKDF (reference sequence). With 1 base removed from V and 6 bases from J, the gap between germline ends came to 5 bases.

The table lists this clonotype with a few counts. The V call is TRBV20-1, the J call TRBJ2-4, with unresolved D. Trimming took off 3 bases at V and 3 bases at J, with 12 bases between the two ends. Germline CDR1 DFQATT, CDR2 SNEGSKA (reference sequence). This CDR3 is 14 amino acids long. The CDR3 loop is CSARKLGSKNIQYF. CDR3 bases: TGCAGTGCTAGGAAACTGGGAAGCAAAAACATTCAGTACTTC.

V and J are TRBV18 and TRBJ1-2, with 8 bases matching TRBD1. The CDR3 covers 15 residues. V trimming: 0 bases; J trimming: 6 bases; junction bases outside the gene matches: 6. CDR1 is KGHSH and CDR2 is LQKENI in the germline V gene. The DNA of the CDR3 is TGTGCCAGCTCACCACCTGGACAGGGAGCGAATGGCTACACCTTC. Translation: CASSPPGQGANGYTF. Full variable domain (missing parts from reference TRBV18 and TRBJ1-2): NAGVMQNPRHLVRRRGQEARLRCSPMKGHSHVYWYRQLPEEGLKFMVYLQKENIIDESGMPKERFSAEFPKEGPSILRIQQVVRGDSAAYFCASSPPGQGANGYTFGSGTRLTVV.

V gene TRBV5-1 combines with J gene TRBJ2-1; 11 bases fit TRBD2. The CDR3 spans 19 residues. CDR1 is SGHRS and CDR2 is YFSETQ in the germline V gene. With 3 bases clipped from V and 0 bases from J, the junction kept 11 bases outside the gene matches. CDR3 coding DNA: TGCGCCAGCAGCTACTCGGGACTAGCGGTGGGAAGCTCCTACAATGAGCAGTTCTTC. This gives the protein CASSYSGLAVGSSYNEQFF.

The chain couples TRBV30 to TRBJ2-2, with 8 nucleotides matching TRBD2. With V trimmed by 8 bases and J by 4 bases, 9 bases remained unmatched. The CDR3 is 14 residues long. The germline V gene encodes CDR1 GTSNPN and CDR2 SVGIG (reference sequence). The CDR3 sequence is CARRMAGGTGELFF. The DNA for the CDR3 is TGTGCCCGACGTATGGCGGGAGGCACCGGGGAGCTGTTTTTT.

The chain employs TRBV6-1 and TRBJ1-6; unclear D gene. The length of the CDR3 is 13 residues. Trimming stripped 6 bases from V and 8 bases from J, with 11 bases between. CDR1 MNHNS and CDR2 SASEGT come from the germline V gene. The CDR3, as DNA: TGTGCCAGCAGAAGTTTACAAGATTCACCCCTCCACTTT. Protein sequence: CASRSLQDSPLHF.